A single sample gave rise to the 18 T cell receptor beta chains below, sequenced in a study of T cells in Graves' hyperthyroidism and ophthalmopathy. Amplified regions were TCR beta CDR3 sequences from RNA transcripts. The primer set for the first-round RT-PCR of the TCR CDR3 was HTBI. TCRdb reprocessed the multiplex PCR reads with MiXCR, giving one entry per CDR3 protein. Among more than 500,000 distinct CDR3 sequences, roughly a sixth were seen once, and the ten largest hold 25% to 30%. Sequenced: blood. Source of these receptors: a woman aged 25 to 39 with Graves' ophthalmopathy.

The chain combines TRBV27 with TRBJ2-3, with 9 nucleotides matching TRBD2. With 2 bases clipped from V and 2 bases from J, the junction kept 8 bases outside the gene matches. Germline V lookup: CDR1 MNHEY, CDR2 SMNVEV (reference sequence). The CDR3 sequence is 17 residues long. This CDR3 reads CASSLDLTSGYTDTQYF. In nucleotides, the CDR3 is TGTGCCAGCAGTTTAGATCTGACTAGCGGCTACACAGATACGCAGTATTTT.

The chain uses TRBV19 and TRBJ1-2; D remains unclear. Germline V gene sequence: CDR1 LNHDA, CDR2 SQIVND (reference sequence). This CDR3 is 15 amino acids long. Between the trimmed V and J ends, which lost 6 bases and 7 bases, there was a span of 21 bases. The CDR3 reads CASRSGGGSGSGYTF. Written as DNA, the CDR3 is TGTGCCAGTAGATCGGGAGGTGGGAGCGGAAGTGGCTACACCTTC.

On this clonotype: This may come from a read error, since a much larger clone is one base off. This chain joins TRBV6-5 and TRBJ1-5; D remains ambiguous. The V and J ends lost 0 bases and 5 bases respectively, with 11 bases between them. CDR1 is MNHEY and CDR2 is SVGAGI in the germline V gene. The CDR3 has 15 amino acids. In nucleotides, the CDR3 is TGTGCCAGCAGTTACTCTGGAGAAAATGATCAGCCCCAGCATTTT. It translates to CASSYSGENDQPQHF.

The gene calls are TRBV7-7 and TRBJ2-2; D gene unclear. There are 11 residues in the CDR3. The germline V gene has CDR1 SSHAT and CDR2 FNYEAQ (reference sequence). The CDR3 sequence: CATLDAGELFF. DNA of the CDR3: TGTGCTACTCTAGACGCCGGGGAGCTGTTTTTT.

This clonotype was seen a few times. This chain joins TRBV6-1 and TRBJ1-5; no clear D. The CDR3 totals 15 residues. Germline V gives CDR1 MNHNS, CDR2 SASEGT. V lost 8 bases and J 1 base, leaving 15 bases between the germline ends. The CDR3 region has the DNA TGTGCCAGCGGCCAACCTGGAGGGAGCAATCAGCCCCAGCATTTT. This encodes CASGQPGGSNQPQHF.

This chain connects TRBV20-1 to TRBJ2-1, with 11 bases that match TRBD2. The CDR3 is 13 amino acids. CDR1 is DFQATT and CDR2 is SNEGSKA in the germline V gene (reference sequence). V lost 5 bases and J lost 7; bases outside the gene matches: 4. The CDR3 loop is CSALAGGRNEQFF. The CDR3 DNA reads TGCAGTGCTCTAGCGGGAGGACGGAATGAGCAGTTCTTC.

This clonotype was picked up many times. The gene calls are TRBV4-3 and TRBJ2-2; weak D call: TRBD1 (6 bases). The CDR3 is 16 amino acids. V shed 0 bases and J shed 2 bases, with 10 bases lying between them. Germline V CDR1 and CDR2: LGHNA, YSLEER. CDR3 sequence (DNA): TGCGCCAGCAGCCAAGATCCAGGGGTCAACACCGGGGAGCTGTTTTTT. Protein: CASSQDPGVNTGELFF.

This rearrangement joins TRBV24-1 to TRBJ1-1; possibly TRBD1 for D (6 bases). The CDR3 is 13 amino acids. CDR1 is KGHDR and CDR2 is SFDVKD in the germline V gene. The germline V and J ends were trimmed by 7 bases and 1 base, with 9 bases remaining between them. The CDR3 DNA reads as TGTGCCACCAGGGACAGCCAGAACACTGAAGCTTTCTTT. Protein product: CATRDSQNTEAFF.

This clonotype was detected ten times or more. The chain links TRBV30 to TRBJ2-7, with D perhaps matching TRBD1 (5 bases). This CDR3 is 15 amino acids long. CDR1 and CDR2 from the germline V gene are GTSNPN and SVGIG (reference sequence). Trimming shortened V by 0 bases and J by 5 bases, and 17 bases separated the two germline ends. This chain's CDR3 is CAWSVLTGVLHEQYF. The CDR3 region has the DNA TGTGCCTGGAGTGTATTAACAGGAGTCTTGCACGAGCAGTACTTC.

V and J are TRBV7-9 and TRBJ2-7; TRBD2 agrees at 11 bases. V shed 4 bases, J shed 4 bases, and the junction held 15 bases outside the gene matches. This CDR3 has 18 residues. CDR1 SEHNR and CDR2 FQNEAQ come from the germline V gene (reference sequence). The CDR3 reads CASSSTLLAGAFIYEQYF. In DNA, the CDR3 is TGTGCCAGCAGCTCTACCTTACTAGCGGGAGCGTTTATATACGAGCAGTACTTC.

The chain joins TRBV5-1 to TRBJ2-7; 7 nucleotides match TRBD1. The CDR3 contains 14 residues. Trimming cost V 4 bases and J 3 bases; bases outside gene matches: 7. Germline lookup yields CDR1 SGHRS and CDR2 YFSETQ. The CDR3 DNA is TGCGCCAGCAGCCCGGGGACAGCGTTCTACGAGCAGTACTTC. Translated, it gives CASSPGTAFYEQYF. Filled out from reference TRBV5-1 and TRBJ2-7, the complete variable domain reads KAGVTQTPRYLIKTRGQQVTLSCSPISGHRSVSWYQQTPGQGLQFLFEYFSETQRNKGNFPGRFSGRQFSNSRSEMNVSTLELGDSALYLCASSPGTAFYEQYFGPGTRLTVT.

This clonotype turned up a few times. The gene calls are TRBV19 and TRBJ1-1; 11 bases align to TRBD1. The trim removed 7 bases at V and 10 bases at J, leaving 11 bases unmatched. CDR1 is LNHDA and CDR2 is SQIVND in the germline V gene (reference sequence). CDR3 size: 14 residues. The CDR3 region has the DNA TGTGCCAGTAAGCCTCGGACAGGGGGCGGATCAGCTTTCTTT. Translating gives CASKPRTGGGSAFF. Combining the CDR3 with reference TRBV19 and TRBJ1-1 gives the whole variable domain DGGITQSPKYLFRKEGQNVTLSCEQNLNHDAMYWYRQDPGQGLRLIYYSQIVNDFQKGDIAEGYSVSREKKESFPLTVTSAQKNPTAFYLCASKPRTGGGSAFFGQGTRLTVV.

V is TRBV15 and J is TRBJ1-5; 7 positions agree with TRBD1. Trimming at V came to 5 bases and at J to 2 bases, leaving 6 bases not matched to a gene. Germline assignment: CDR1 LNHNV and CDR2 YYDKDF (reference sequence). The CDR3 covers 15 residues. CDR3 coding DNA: TGTGCCACCAGCGGGGACAGACTGGGCAATCAGCCCCAGCATTTT. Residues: CATSGDRLGNQPQHF.

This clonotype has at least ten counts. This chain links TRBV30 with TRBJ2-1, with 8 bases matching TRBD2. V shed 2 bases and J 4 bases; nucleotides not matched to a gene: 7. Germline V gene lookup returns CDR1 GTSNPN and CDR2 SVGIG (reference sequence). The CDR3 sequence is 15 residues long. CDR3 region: CAWSPISGAYNEQFF. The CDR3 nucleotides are TGTGCCTGGAGTCCCATTAGCGGGGCATACAATGAGCAGTTCTTC.

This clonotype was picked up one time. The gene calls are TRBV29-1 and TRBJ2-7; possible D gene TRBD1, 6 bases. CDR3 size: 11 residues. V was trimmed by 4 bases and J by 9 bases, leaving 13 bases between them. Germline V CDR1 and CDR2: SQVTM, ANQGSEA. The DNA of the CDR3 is TGCAGCGTTGGTGGGGGCAACGGGCAGTACTTC. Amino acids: CSVGGGNGQYF.

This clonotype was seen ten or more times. The CDR3 here is CASSQRVDADTQYF. CDR3 DNA: TGTGCCAGCAGTCAGAGGGTAGATGCAGATACGCAGTATTTT. This chain uses TRBV6-1 with TRBJ2-3; the D gene is possibly TRBD2 (5 bases). The germline V and J ends were trimmed by 5 bases and 4 bases, with 13 bases remaining between them. The CDR3 is 14 amino acids. The V gene's germline CDR1 is MNHNS and CDR2 SASEGT.

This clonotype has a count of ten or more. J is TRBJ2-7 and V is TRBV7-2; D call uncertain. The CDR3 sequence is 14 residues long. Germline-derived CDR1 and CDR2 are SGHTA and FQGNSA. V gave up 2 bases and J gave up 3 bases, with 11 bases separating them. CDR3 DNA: TGTGCCAGCAGCTTACCAATACCCGGCTACGAGCAGTACTTC. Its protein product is CASSLPIPGYEQYF.

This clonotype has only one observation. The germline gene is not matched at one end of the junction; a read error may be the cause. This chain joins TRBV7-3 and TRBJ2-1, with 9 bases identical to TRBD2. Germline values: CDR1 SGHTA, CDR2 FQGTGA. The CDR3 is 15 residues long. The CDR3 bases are TGTGCCAGCAGCTTACGGCTAGCGGGACGCAATGAGCAGTCCTTC. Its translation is CASSLRLAGRNEQSF.